This T cell receptor (beta chain) is from a study of T-cell reconstitution after alpha-beta-depleted transplantation in children. It was with unique molecular identifiers that the TCRbeta library was prepared. TCRdb redid the calling of the PCR reads with MiXCR, one entry per CDR3 protein. The data hold nearly 400,000 distinct CDR3 sequences, with about 20% observed a single time. CDR1 is SGHAT, CDR2 FQNNGV, per germline. The CDR3 contains 14 residues. V lost 4 bases and J 1 base, leaving 10 bases between the germline ends. This clonotype originated in a human donor who donated a stem cell graft to a child with acute myeloid leukemia. The rearrangement links TRBV11-2 to TRBJ1-1; D call uncertain. Here the sequenced sample was PBMCs from the stem cell graft donor, taken from the stem cell graft. CDR3 sequence: CASSSTVGNTEAFF. The CDR3 DNA sequence: TGTGCCAGCAGCTCCACTGTGGGGAACACTGAAGCTTTCTTT.